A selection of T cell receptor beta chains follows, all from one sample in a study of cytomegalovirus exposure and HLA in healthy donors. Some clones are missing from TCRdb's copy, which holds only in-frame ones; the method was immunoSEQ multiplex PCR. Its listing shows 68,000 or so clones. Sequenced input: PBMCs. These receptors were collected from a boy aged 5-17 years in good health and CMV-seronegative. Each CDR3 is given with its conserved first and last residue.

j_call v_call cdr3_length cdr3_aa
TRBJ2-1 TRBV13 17 CASSWREGAGGFNEQFF
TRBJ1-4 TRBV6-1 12 CASCRGNEKLFF
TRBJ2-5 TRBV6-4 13 CASSDSRGETQYF
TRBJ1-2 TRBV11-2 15 CASSLDQLVGGGYTF
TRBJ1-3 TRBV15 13 CATRMGQLNTIYF
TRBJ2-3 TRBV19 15 CASSVWAPSTDTQYF
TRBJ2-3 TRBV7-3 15 CASSPTLDSTDTQYF
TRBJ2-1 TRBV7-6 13 CASTLSTYNEQFF
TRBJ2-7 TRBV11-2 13 CASSFHTSYEQYF
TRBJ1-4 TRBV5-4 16 CASSQKDRGENEKLFF
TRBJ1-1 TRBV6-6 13 CASTLQGDTEAFF
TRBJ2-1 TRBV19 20 CASSIDPRIFTSGAYNEQFF
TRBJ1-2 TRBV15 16 CATSRGRDTTLYGYTF
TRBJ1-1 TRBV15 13 CATSRVTDVEAFF
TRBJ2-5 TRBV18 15 CASSPSGPVQETQYF
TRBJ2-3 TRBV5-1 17 CASSSGTSSSSTDTQYF
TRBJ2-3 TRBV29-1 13 CSVEQGGADTQYF
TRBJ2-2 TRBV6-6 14 CASSPGQVTGELFF
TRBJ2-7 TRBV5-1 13 CASSREGSNEQYF
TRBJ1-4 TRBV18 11 CASSLNEKLFF
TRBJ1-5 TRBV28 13 CASRLTGNQPQHF
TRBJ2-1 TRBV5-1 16 CASSLAWGGQYNEQFF
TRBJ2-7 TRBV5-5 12 CASSLTGEEQYF
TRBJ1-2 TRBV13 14 CASSSSRDSYGYTF
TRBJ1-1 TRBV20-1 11 CSARRTGEAFF
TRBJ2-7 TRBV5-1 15 CASSLGTSGTYEQYF
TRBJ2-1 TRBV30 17 CAWTRGLAAGVFNEQFF
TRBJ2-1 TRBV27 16 CASSSWTSGAGNEQFF
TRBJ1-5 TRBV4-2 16 CASSQSLAYSNQPQHF
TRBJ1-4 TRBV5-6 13 CASSSGSYEKLFF
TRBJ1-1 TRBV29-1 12 CSGIQGNTEAFF
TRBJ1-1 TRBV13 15 CASSSSRPSNTEAFF
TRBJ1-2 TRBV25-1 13 CASTLGGAYGYTF
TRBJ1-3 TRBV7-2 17 CASSPRQGGNSGNTIYF
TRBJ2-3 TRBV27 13 CASRWRVSDTQYF
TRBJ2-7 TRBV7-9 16 CASSLAQGSNSYEQYF
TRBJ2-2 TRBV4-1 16 CASSQGSGTNTGELFF
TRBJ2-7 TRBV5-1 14 CASSSPRVRGEQYF
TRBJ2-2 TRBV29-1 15 CSVIAGTGYTGELFF
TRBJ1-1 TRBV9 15 CASSVGGQVGTEAFF
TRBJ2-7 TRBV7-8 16 CASSSSGGHSSYEQYF
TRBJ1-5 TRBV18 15 CASSPFERSNQPQHF
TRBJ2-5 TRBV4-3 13 CASSQDFGETQYF
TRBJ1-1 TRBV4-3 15 CASSQELGRSTEAFF
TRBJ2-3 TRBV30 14 CAWCSGVGSDTQYF
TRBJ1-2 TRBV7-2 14 CASSRGDRNYGYTF
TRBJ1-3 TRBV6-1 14 CASRDRASGNTIYF
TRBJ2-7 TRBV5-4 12 CASSPSDGEQYF
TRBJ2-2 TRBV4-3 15 CASSRGTRGSGELFF
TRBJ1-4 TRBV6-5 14 CASSETGANEKLFF
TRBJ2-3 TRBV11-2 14 CASSSPPREYTQYF
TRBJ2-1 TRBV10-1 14 CASSRGGLADEQFF
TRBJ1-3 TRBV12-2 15 CASRLAFDRVHTIYF
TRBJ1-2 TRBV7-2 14 CASSLDRSDYGYTF
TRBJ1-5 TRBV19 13 CASQDYSNQPQHF
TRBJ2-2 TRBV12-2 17 CASRLSVGRVIPGELFF
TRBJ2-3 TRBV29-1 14 CSVDPSGSTDTQYF
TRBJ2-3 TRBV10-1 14 CASSEVVDTDTQYF
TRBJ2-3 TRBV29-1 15 CSVLLGTSGIDTQYF